The subject of this entry is one TCR beta chain. No antigen is known for it. V was shortened by 4 bases and J by 4 bases, with 7 bases between the two germline ends. The CDR3 is 13 residues long. Germline-derived CDR1 and CDR2 are MNHNS and SASEGT. This record comes from a study of T cells in Graves' hyperthyroidism and ophthalmopathy. Study-wide results and caveats: Progression to ophthalmopathy was predicted a median of approximately 6.4 months early.

Amplified regions were TCR beta CDR3 sequences from RNA transcripts. HTBI primers were the set used in a first-round RT-PCR of the TCR CDR3. MiXCR, applied by TCRdb to the multiplex PCR reads, yields one record per CDR3 protein. The sample yields 600,000 or so distinct CDR3 sequences, 14% seen once. Ophthalmopathy cases met thresholds of Clinical Activity Score at least 3, NOSPECS grade at least 4 and duration under 3 months. The study excluded patients with uncontrolled infection, other autoimmune disease, pregnancy or lactation. Around 10 ml fresh peripheral blood yielded the PBMCs. The sample was blood. The sequence derives from a woman younger than 35 with Graves' ophthalmopathy. V usage is TRBV6-1 and J usage is TRBJ1-4; perhaps TRBD1 as D (5 bases). CDR3 residues: CASSAQVNEKLFF. For the CDR3, the DNA is TGTGCCAGCAGTGCACAGGTTAATGAAAAACTGTTTTTT.